This T cell receptor beta chain stems from a study of T cell changes during pregnancy in multiple sclerosis. Trimming at V came to 0 bases and at J to 2 bases, leaving 7 bases not matched to a gene. There are 16 residues in the CDR3. Looked up from germline, CDR1 is SQVTM and CDR2 is ANQGSEA. This table comes from immunoSEQ multiplex PCR, and its TCRdb copy is limited to in-frame clones, with some not included. The table has about 74,000 clones, approximately 86% seen once. The gene calls are TRBV29-1 and TRBJ2-1; 7 bases fit TRBD2. Specimen: peripheral blood, collected before pregnancy. This receptor was identified in a female donor with multiple sclerosis, enrolled in a pregnancy study. CDR3 coding DNA: TGCAGCGTTGAAGATGGACCGGGACTAACCTACAATGAGCAGTTCTTC. Translating gives CSVEDGPGLTYNEQFF.